The source of this T cell receptor (beta chain) is a study of T cell responses to AZD1222 COVID-19 vaccine. Worth noting for this clone: Its antigen remains unknown.

Using immunoSEQ multiplex PCR, the repertoire was profiled, and TCRdb retains in-frame clones only, with some absent. The data hold roughly 100,000 clones, with 88% observed a single time. Germline V gives CDR1 SGHRS, CDR2 YFSETQ. This CDR3 comprises 15 residues. Trimming took off 2 bases at V and 2 bases at J, with 14 bases between the two ends. The study's findings and limits: Only a handful of AZD1222 recipients, roughly 6 in all, had baseline seropositivity. Researchers report vaccine-associated CD4 TCRs spanning spike, with dominance at 160-218 and 743-854.

The TCR comes from an adult in good health. The sample in question was peripheral blood, obtained on day 0 of AZD1222 vaccination. The gene calls are TRBV5-1 and TRBJ2-7; tentative D call: TRBD1 (5 bases). The CDR3 region has the DNA TGCGCCAGCAGCTTCGACAGAATTGGGCCCTACGAGCAGTACTTC. This sequence encodes CASSFDRIGPYEQYF.